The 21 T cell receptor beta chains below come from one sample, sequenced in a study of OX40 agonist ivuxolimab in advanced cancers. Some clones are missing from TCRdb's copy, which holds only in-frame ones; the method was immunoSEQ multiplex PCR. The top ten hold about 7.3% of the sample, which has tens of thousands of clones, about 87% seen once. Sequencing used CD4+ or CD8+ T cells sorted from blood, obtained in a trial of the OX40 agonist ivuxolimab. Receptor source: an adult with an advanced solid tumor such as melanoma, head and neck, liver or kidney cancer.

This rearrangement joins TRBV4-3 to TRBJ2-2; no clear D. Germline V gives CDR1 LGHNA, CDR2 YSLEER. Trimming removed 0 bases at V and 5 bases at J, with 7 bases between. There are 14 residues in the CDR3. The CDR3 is CASSQDDGTGELFF. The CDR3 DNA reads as TGCGCCAGCAGCCAAGATGACGGGACCGGGGAGCTGTTTTTT.

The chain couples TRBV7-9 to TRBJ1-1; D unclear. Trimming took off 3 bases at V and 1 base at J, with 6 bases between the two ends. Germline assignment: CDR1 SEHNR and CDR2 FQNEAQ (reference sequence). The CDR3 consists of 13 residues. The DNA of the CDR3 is TGTGCCAGCAGCTTTTCCCGGAACACTGAAGCTTTCTTT. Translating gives CASSFSRNTEAFF.

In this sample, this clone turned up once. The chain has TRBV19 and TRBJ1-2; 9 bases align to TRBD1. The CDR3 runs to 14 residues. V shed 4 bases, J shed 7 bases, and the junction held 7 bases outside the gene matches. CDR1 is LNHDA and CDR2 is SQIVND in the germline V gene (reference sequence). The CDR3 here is CASSKPGQGPGYTF. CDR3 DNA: TGTGCCAGTAGTAAACCGGGACAGGGTCCTGGCTACACCTTC.

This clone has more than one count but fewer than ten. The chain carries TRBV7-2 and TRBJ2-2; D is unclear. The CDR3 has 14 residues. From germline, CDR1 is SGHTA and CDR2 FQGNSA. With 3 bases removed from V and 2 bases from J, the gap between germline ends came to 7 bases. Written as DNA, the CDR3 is TGTGCCAGCAGCTTCAAATTTAACACCGGGGAGCTGTTTTTT. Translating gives CASSFKFNTGELFF.

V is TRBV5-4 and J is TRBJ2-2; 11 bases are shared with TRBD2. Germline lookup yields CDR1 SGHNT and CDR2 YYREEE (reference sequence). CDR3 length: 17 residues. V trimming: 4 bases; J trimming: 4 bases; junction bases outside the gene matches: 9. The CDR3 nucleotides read TGTGCCAGCAGCCTCTCCTTAGCGGGAGGGCTCACCGGGGAGCTGTTTTTT. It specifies CASSLSLAGGLTGELFF.

CDR3 amino acids: CAIHTTYEQYF. CDR3 DNA sequence: TGTGCCATCCATACAACCTACGAGCAGTACTTC. The chain is built from TRBV19 and TRBJ2-7; D uncertain. CDR3 size: 11 residues. Germline V CDR1 and CDR2: LNHDA, SQIVND (reference sequence). V was cut by 10 bases and J by 2 bases, with 9 bases left in between.

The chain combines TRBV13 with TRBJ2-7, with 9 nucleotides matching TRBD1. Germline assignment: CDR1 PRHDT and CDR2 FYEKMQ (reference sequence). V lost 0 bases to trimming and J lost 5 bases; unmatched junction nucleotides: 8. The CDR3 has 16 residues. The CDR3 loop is CASSLGRGTGINEQYF. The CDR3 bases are TGTGCCAGCAGCTTAGGCCGAGGGACAGGGATTAACGAGCAGTACTTC.

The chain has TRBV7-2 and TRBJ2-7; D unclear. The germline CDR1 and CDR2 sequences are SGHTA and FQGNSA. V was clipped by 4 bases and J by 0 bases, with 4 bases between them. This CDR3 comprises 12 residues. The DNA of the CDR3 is TGTGCCAGCAGCTCTTCCTCCTACGAGCAGTACTTC. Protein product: CASSSSSYEQYF.

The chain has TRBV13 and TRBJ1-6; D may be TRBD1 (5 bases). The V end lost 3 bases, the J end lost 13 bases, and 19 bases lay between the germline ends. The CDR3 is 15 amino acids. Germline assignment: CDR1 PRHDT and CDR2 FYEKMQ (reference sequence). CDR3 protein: CASSFRGLGVAPLHF. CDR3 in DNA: TGTGCCAGCAGCTTCCGGGGACTCGGGGTTGCTCCCCTCCACTTT.

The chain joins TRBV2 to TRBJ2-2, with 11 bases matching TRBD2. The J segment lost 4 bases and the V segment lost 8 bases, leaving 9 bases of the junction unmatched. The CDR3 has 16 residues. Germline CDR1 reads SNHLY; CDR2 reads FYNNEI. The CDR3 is CASGGTSGIITGELFF. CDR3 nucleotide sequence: TGTGCCAGCGGGGGGACTAGCGGTATTATCACCGGGGAGCTGTTTTTT.

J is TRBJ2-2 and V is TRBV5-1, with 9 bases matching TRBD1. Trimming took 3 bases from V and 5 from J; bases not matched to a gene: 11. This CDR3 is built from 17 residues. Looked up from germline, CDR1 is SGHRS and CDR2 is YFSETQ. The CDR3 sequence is CASSSNPGQGLTGELFF. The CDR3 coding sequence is TGCGCCAGCAGCTCTAATCCGGGACAGGGACTTACCGGGGAGCTGTTTTTT.

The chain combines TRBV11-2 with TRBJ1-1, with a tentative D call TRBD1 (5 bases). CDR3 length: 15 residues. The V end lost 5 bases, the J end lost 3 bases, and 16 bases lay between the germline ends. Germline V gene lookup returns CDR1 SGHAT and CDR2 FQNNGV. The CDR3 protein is CASSLQTGPYTEAFF. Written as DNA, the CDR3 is TGTGCCAGCAGCCTTCAGACGGGGCCCTACACTGAAGCTTTCTTT.

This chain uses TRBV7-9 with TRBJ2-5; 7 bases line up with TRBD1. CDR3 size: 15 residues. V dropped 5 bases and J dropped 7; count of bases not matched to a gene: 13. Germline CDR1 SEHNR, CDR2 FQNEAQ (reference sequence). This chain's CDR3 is CASSTWTGAILTQYF. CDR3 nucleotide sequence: TGTGCCAGCAGCACCTGGACAGGCGCCATTTTGACCCAGTACTTC.

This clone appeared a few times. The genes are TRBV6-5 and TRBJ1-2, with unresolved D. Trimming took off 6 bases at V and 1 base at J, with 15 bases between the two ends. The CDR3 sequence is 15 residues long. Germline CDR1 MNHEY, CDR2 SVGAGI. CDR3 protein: CASSPPWVGNYGYTF. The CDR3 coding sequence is TGTGCCAGCAGCCCGCCGTGGGTGGGTAACTATGGCTACACCTTC.

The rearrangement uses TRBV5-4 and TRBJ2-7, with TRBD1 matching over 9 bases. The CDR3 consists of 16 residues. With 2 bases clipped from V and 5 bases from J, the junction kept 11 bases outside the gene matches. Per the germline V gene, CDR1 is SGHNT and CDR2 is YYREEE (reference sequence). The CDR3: CASSFPAPGQGDEQYF. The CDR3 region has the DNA TGTGCCAGCAGCTTCCCGGCCCCGGGACAGGGAGACGAGCAGTACTTC.

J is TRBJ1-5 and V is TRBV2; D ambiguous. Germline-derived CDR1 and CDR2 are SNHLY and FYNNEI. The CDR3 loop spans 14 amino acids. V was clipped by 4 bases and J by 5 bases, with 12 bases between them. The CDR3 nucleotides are TGTGCCAGCAGTGGGTTACAGTCTGATCAGCCCCAGCATTTT. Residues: CASSGLQSDQPQHF.

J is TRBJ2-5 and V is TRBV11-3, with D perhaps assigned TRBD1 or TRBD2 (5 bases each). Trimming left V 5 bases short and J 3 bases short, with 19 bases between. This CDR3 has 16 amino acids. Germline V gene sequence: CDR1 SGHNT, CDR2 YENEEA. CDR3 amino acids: CASSPGATLDEETQYF. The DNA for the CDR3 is TGTGCCAGCAGCCCCGGGGCTACCCTAGACGAAGAGACCCAGTACTTC.

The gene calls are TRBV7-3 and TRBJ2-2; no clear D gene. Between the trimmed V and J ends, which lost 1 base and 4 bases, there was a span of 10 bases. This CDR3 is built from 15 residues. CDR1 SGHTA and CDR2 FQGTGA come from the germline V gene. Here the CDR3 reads CASSLKGPGTGELFF. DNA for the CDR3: TGTGCCAGCAGCTTAAAGGGCCCAGGCACCGGGGAGCTGTTTTTT.

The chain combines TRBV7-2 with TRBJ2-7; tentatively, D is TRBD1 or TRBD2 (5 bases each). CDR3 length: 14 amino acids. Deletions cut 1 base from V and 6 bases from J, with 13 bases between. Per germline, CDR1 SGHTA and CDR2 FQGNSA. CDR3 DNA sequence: TGTGCCAGCAGCTTAGGTCGGGGCTCGGTCGAGCAGTACTTC. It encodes CASSLGRGSVEQYF.

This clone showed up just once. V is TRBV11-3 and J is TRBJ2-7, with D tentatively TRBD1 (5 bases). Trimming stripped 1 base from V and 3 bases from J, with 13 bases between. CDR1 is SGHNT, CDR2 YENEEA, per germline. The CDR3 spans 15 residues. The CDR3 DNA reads TGTGCCAGCAGCTTAGCCTCGACAGAGGACTACGAGCAGTACTTC. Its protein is CASSLASTEDYEQYF. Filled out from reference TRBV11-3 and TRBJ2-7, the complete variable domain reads EAGVVQSPRYKIIEKKQPVAFWCNPISGHNTLYWYLQNLGQGPELLIRYENEEAVDDSQLPKDRFSAERLKGVDSTLKIQPAELGDSAVYLCASSLASTEDYEQYFGPGTRLTVT.

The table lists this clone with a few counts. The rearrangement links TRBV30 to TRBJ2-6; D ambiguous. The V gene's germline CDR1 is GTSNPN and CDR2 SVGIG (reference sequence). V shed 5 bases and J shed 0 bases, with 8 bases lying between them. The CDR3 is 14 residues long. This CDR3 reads CAWAANSGANVLTF. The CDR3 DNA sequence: TGTGCCTGGGCAGCTAACTCTGGGGCCAACGTCCTGACTTTC.